This TCR beta chain emerged from a study of cytomegalovirus exposure and HLA in healthy donors. On the study more broadly: Early on, a data release was issued that held approximately 78 million unique TCRs from HLA-typed donors.

Study results and limitations: It has been reported that TCR beta sequences accurately predicted the HLA-A and HLA-B alleles of most subjects. Per a later analysis, fewer than 20,000 TCR beta sequences showed association with HLA alleles at 0.05 false discovery rate. Later analysis reportedly placed an Asian-associated ancestry cluster below the approximately 730-donor mean in N-insertions.

With 60 Vbeta and 13 Jbeta primers, the PCR was carried out. Profiled with immunoSEQ multiplex PCR; TCRdb holds only in-frame clones, not every one. Of 100,000 to 150,000 clones listed, 80% were seen once; the top ten hold roughly 4%. CDR3 size: 15 residues. The ends were cut back, 3 bases at V and 1 base at J, with 10 bases in the middle. Germline V gene sequence: CDR1 LNHDA, CDR2 SQIVND (reference sequence). Comment on this clone: Its target is not known.

Sample: PBMCs. The receptor's source is a woman aged 40-49 years in good health and CMV-seronegative. V and J are TRBV19 and TRBJ2-1; D possibly corresponds to TRBD2 (6 bases). The CDR3 protein is CASSMEGRSYNEQFF. CDR3 in DNA: TGTGCCAGTAGTATGGAGGGACGATCCTACAATGAGCAGTTCTTC.